Listed below are T cell receptor beta chains from one sample, sequenced in a study of chemoradiotherapy in HPV16-positive cancers. Generated by immunoSEQ multiplex PCR, the TCRdb table keeps only in-frame clones and is missing some. Of approximately 8,100 clones detected, around nine tenths appear once; the ten largest clones hold 11% to 15%. Sequenced material: blood, taken from a patient who underwent chemoradiotherapy. The receptors derive from a human donor with HPV-associated anogenital cancer. CDR3s include the opening cysteine and the closing phenylalanine or tryptophan. The D gene is left open where the match is weak. Expanded clones are given a class, and other clones once, few, many or no size at all.

V,D,length,size,J,CDR3,DNA
TRBV9,TRBD2,17,NA,TRBJ2-5,CASSVDPAGLMFETQYF,TGTGCCAGCAGCGTAGATCCAGCGGGGTTGATGTTTGAGACCCAGTACTTC
TRBV6-1,TRBD1,13,NA,TRBJ2-1,CASGQGDYNEQFF,TGTGCCAGCGGACAGGGGGACTACAATGAGCAGTTCTTC
TRBV18,TRBD2,18,NA,TRBJ2-5,CASSTGLAGPTIQETQYF,TGTGCCAGCTCAACAGGACTAGCGGGGCCCACTATACAAGAGACCCAGTACTTC
TRBV7-2,NA,11,NA,TRBJ2-5,CASSSVETQYF,TGTGCCAGCAGCTCCGTGGAGACCCAGTACTTC
TRBV6-1,NA,12,NA,TRBJ1-5,CASRWFEQPQHF,TGTGCCAGCAGGTGGTTCGAACAGCCCCAGCATTTT
TRBV5-6,NA,14,NA,TRBJ2-7,CASSSYHIRGEQYF,TGTGCCAGCAGCTCCTACCACATCAGGGGAGAGCAGTACTTC
TRBV6-1,TRBD1,15,NA,TRBJ2-4,CASSERAGQGGIQYF,TGTGCCAGCAGTGAACGGGCGGGACAGGGGGGCATTCAGTACTTC
TRBV29-1,NA,13,NA,TRBJ2-2,CSVDPGNTGELFF,TGCAGCGTTGATCCGGGGAACACCGGGGAGCTGTTTTTT
TRBV2,NA,14,NA,TRBJ2-1,CASSEALRYNEQFF,TGTGCCAGCAGTGAAGCGCTTCGTTACAATGAGCAGTTCTTC
TRBV29-1,NA,13,NA,TRBJ1-3,CSVLWGELDTIYF,TGCAGCGTCCTTTGGGGGGAGTTGGACACCATATATTTT
TRBV6-6,TRBD1,14,NA,TRBJ1-4,CASKRTGANEKLFF,TGTGCCAGCAAGCGAACAGGGGCGAATGAAAAACTGTTTTTT
TRBV7-6,NA,16,NA,TRBJ2-5,CASSLAPTGAGETQYF,TGTGCCAGCAGCTTAGCCCCGACGGGTGCGGGGGAGACCCAGTACTTC
TRBV7-9,NA,8,NA,TRBJ2-5,CASSLFNF,TGTGCCAGCAGCTTATTCAACTTC
TRBV6-5,NA,13,NA,TRBJ2-7,CASRVTGTYEQYF,TGTGCCAGCAGAGTCACTGGGACCTACGAGCAGTACTTC
TRBV30,NA,14,NA,TRBJ1-6,CAWSVQGGGSPLHF,TGTGCCTGGAGTGTACAGGGAGGAGGGTCACCCCTCCACTTT
TRBV4-2,TRBD1,15,NA,TRBJ2-5,CASSQEEGAGETQYF,TGTGCCAGCAGCCAAGAAGAGGGGGCAGGGGAGACCCAGTACTTC
TRBV5-1,NA,14,NA,TRBJ1-5,CASSPSGAGQPQHF,TGCGCCAGCAGCCCCTCGGGGGCCGGTCAGCCCCAGCATTTT
TRBV7-2,TRBD1,14,NA,TRBJ1-5,CASSAQGAGQPQHF,TGTGCCAGCAGTGCGCAGGGGGCAGGTCAGCCCCAGCATTTT
TRBV18,TRBD1,16,NA,TRBJ2-1,CASSPTGQGANNEQFF,TGTGCCAGCTCACCCACCGGACAGGGGGCTAACAATGAGCAGTTCTTC
TRBV5-1,NA,14,NA,TRBJ2-1,CASGPTNKYNEQFF,TGCGCCAGCGGACCTACGAACAAGTACAATGAGCAGTTCTTC
TRBV9,NA,15,NA,TRBJ1-1,CASSPGHLGNTEAFF,TGTGCCAGCAGCCCTGGACATTTGGGAAACACTGAAGCTTTCTTT
TRBV5-3,NA,16,NA,TRBJ1-1,CARLERGPKKSTEAFF,TGTGCCAGATTAGAAAGGGGCCCGAAAAAGAGCACTGAAGCTTTCTTT
TRBV23-1,TRBD2,15,NA,TRBJ2-3,CASSPSGGWSDTQYF,TGCGCCAGCAGTCCCAGCGGGGGGTGGTCAGATACGCAGTATTTT
TRBV12-5,TRBD1,17,NA,TRBJ2-2,CASGFRGWTGDFRELFF,TGTGCTAGTGGTTTCCGGGGCTGGACAGGGGATTTCCGGGAGCTGTTTTTT
TRBV7-9,NA,13,NA,TRBJ2-1,CASSLGGEKEQFF,TGTGCCAGCAGCCTCGGGGGCGAAAAAGAGCAGTTCTTC
TRBV27,TRBD2,24,once,TRBJ2-5,CASSFQSGDLYSLAGARYQETQYF,TGTGCCAGCAGTTTCCAATCAGGAGACCTTTACTCACTAGCGGGGGCCAGGTACCAAGAGACCCAGTACTTC
TRBV12-5,NA,13,NA,TRBJ2-3,CASGLDIIDTQYF,TGTGCTAGTGGTTTGGATATTATTGATACGCAGTATTTT
TRBV7-2,NA,11,NA,TRBJ2-1,CASSWGTEQFF,TGTGCCAGCAGCTGGGGGACTGAGCAGTTCTTC
TRBV7-9,TRBD1,15,NA,TRBJ2-7,CASSLGATGSREQYF,TGTGCCAGCAGCTTAGGGGCGACAGGGTCTCGCGAGCAGTACTTC
TRBV19,NA,15,NA,TRBJ2-7,CASSIGQSSVSEQYF,TGTGCCAGTAGTATCGGGCAATCGTCTGTTTCCGAGCAGTACTTC
TRBV27,TRBD1,16,NA,TRBJ2-2,CASSPTRGLDTGELFF,TGTGCCAGCAGCCCAACCAGGGGGCTGGACACCGGGGAGCTGTTTTTT
TRBV7-9,TRBD1,15,NA,TRBJ1-1,CASSSPGQGYTEAFF,TGTGCCAGCAGCTCCCCGGGACAGGGGTACACTGAAGCTTTCTTT
TRBV30,NA,13,NA,TRBJ2-5,CAWSVGVTETQYF,TGTGCCTGGAGTGTAGGGGTTACGGAGACCCAGTACTTC
TRBV5-1,NA,14,NA,TRBJ2-3,CASIRGGSTDTQYF,TGCGCCAGCATCAGAGGGGGAAGCACAGATACGCAGTATTTT
TRBV6-1,TRBD1,14,NA,TRBJ2-2,CASSGQGAAGELFF,TGTGCCAGCAGTGGGCAGGGGGCGGCCGGGGAGCTGTTTTTT
TRBV7-8,NA,14,few,TRBJ1-2,CASSFLTESYGYTF,TGTGCCAGCAGCTTCTTGACAGAGTCCTATGGCTACACCTTC
TRBV7-2,TRBD1,15,NA,TRBJ2-5,CASSLDRGRGETQYF,TGTGCCAGCAGCTTGGACAGGGGGAGAGGGGAGACCCAGTACTTC
TRBV11-2,TRBD1,16,NA,TRBJ2-3,CASSLRDSFISGTQYF,TGTGCCAGCAGCCTTCGGGACAGCTTCATCAGCGGTACGCAGTATTTT
TRBV2,NA,10,NA,TRBJ1-1,CASKGVTAFF,TGTGCCAGCAAGGGAGTGACGGCTTTCTTT
TRBV7-9,NA,14,NA,TRBJ1-1,CATRDTRPYTEAFF,TGTGCCACCCGGGACACCAGGCCCTACACTGAAGCTTTCTTT
TRBV7-6,NA,15,NA,TRBJ1-5,CASSFSGGQGQPQHF,TGTGCCAGCAGCTTTAGCGGGGGCCAAGGTCAGCCCCAGCATTTT
TRBV5-4,TRBD1,15,NA,TRBJ2-1,CASSLGQGLLDEQFF,TGTGCCAGCAGCTTGGGACAGGGCCTTCTGGATGAGCAGTTCTTC
TRBV28,TRBD2,16,NA,TRBJ2-2,CASSQSSGGGTGELFF,TGTGCCAGCAGTCAATCTAGCGGGGGGGGCACCGGGGAGCTGTTTTTT
TRBV6-5,NA,12,few,TRBJ1-1,CASISRAGEAFF,TGTGCCAGCATCTCGCGGGCAGGAGAAGCTTTCTTT
TRBV30,NA,13,NA,TRBJ1-5,CAWSWKGSQPQHF,TGTGCCTGGAGTTGGAAGGGGAGTCAGCCCCAGCATTTT
TRBV30,NA,11,NA,TRBJ1-4,CAWGIREKLFF,TGTGCCTGGGGGATTCGTGAAAAACTGTTTTTT
TRBV10-2,NA,13,NA,TRBJ2-2,CASSEGVTGELFF,TGCGCCAGCAGTGAAGGGGTCACCGGGGAGCTGTTTTTT
TRBV9,NA,14,few,TRBJ2-3,CASSVAGSTDTQYF,TGTGCCAGCAGCGTAGCGGGGAGCACAGATACGCAGTATTTT
TRBV12-5,NA,17,once,TRBJ1-1,CASGLDWDRIFNTEAFF,TGTGCTAGTGGTTTAGACTGGGACCGAATTTTTAACACTGAAGCTTTCTTT
TRBV7-2,TRBD2,17,once,TRBJ2-3,CASSLGLAGDPTDTQYF,TGTGCCAGCAGCTTAGGGCTAGCGGGGGACCCCACAGATACGCAGTATTTT
TRBV5-4,TRBD1,15,NA,TRBJ2-7,CASSSPGQTSYEQYF,TGTGCCAGCAGCTCGCCGGGACAGACCTCCTACGAGCAGTACTTC
TRBV5-1,NA,14,NA,TRBJ2-4,CASSSTPGQNIQYF,TGCGCCAGCAGCTCAACCCCGGGTCAAAACATTCAGTACTTC
TRBV5-1,NA,15,NA,TRBJ1-4,CASSLEGTTAAKLFF,TGCGCCAGCAGCTTGGAGGGCACAACGGCGGCAAAACTGTTTTTT
TRBV7-2,NA,12,NA,TRBJ1-1,CASSLSTGMAFF,TGTGCCAGCAGCTTAAGTACGGGCATGGCTTTCTTT
TRBV7-7,NA,14,NA,TRBJ2-2,CASSQGLNTGELFF,TGTGCCAGCAGCCAGGGGCTTAACACCGGGGAGCTGTTTTTT
TRBV4-1,TRBD1,16,NA,TRBJ2-2,CASSPPDRGFTGELFF,TGCGCCAGCAGCCCTCCGGACAGGGGATTTACCGGGGAGCTGTTTTTT
TRBV18,TRBD2,16,NA,TRBJ2-1,CASSPRGLAGGNEQFF,TGTGCCAGCTCACCACGAGGATTAGCGGGTGGGAATGAGCAGTTCTTC